This TCR beta chain was sequenced in a study of T cell repertoires in cytomegalovirus infection. Study overall: It can be stated that public TCR beta signatures indicated CMV infection as well as a matching HLA type. Study results and caveats: Within the response measured ex vivo, HLA-C-restricted CMV-specific TCR beta clonotypes were dominant.

V gave up 5 bases and J gave up 0 bases, with 10 bases separating them. This CDR3 contains 15 residues. The germline V gene has CDR1 SNHLY and CDR2 FYNNEI. This clonotype was detected many times. Its antigen is as yet unknown. TCRdb ran MiXCR on the reads and lists one entry per CDR3 protein. Here the sample spans about 140,000 distinct CDR3 sequences, about 6% being singletons. The sequence was collected from a human donor in good health (CMV status not recorded). Some clones in this sample may be carry-over from other donors' samples. The sequenced material came from PBMCs. The V and J genes are TRBV2 and TRBJ1-4; no reliable D call. This CDR3 is CASSLTLATNEKLFF. The CDR3 coding sequence is TGTGCCAGCAGTCTAACTTTGGCAACTAATGAAAAACTGTTTTTT.